These T cell receptor beta chains were read from a single sample in a study of CD8 T cells in Susac syndrome. TCRdb reprocessed the immunoSEQ multiplex PCR reads with MiXCR, giving one entry per CDR3 protein. Seen here are about 47,000 distinct CDR3 sequences, 80% to 95% observed once, and the top ten hold 0.41%. The sequencing sample was made of CD8+ T cells from PBMCs. These receptors originate from a human donor in good health. Both conserved end residues are part of each CDR3. Each record gives: D gene, CDR3 length, V gene, clone size, J gene, CDR3 protein, CDR3 DNA. The D gene is left open where the match is weak. Not every row has a clone size; where given, it reads once, few, many or a size class.

D gene: TRBD2
CDR3 length: 16
V gene: TRBV4-1
clone size: -
J gene: TRBJ2-3
CDR3 protein: CASSPRLAGSTDTQYF
CDR3 DNA: TGCGCCAGCAGCCCTAGACTAGCGGGAAGCACAGATACGCAGTATTTT

D gene: TRBD2
CDR3 length: 19
V gene: TRBV11-2
clone size: -
J gene: TRBJ2-1
CDR3 protein: CASSLDLRIGLDPYNEQFF
CDR3 DNA: TGTGCCAGCAGCTTGGATCTAAGGATTGGACTAGACCCCTACAATGAGCAGTTCTTC

D gene: TRBD1
CDR3 length: 14
V gene: TRBV11-1
clone size: -
J gene: TRBJ1-2
CDR3 protein: CASSTPGQDYGYTF
CDR3 DNA: TGTGCCAGCAGCACTCCGGGACAGGACTATGGCTACACCTTC

D gene: TRBD1
CDR3 length: 16
V gene: TRBV6-2/TRBV6-3
clone size: -
J gene: TRBJ1-1
CDR3 protein: CASSYPQDRARTEAFF
CDR3 DNA: TGTGCCAGCAGTTACCCTCAGGACAGGGCGCGGACTGAAGCTTTCTTT

D gene: TRBD1
CDR3 length: 16
V gene: TRBV20-1
clone size: -
J gene: TRBJ2-7
CDR3 protein: CSARVGTGTGTYEQYF
CDR3 DNA: TGCAGTGCTAGAGTCGGAACCGGGACAGGGACCTACGAGCAGTACTTC

D gene: TRBD2
CDR3 length: 21
V gene: TRBV4-3
clone size: once
J gene: TRBJ2-2
CDR3 protein: CASSQDFLRLAGTWNTGELFF
CDR3 DNA: TGCGCCAGCAGCCAAGATTTCTTAAGGCTAGCGGGGACTTGGAACACCGGGGAGCTGTTTTTT

D gene: TRBD1
CDR3 length: 16
V gene: TRBV18
clone size: -
J gene: TRBJ1-1
CDR3 protein: CASSGVRDSFNTEAFF
CDR3 DNA: TGTGCCAGCTCAGGAGTCCGGGACAGCTTTAACACTGAAGCTTTCTTT

D gene: TRBD1
CDR3 length: 14
V gene: TRBV27
clone size: -
J gene: TRBJ1-6
CDR3 protein: CASSLGTGNSPLHF
CDR3 DNA: TGTGCCAGCAGTTTAGGGACAGGGAACTCACCCCTCCACTTT

D gene: TRBD2
CDR3 length: 16
V gene: TRBV6-4
clone size: -
J gene: TRBJ2-3
CDR3 protein: CASSDSTSGYTDTQYF
CDR3 DNA: TGTGCCAGCAGTGACTCAACTAGCGGGTACACAGATACGCAGTATTTT

D gene: -
CDR3 length: 16
V gene: TRBV5-8
clone size: -
J gene: TRBJ1-5
CDR3 protein: CASRPWEGYSNQPQHF
CDR3 DNA: TGTGCCAGCAGGCCCTGGGAGGGCTATAGCAATCAGCCCCAGCATTTT

D gene: -
CDR3 length: 9
V gene: TRBV20-1
clone size: -
J gene: TRBJ1-2
CDR3 protein: CSGRYGYTF
CDR3 DNA: TGCAGTGGACGGTATGGCTACACCTTC

D gene: -
CDR3 length: 14
V gene: TRBV4-1
clone size: -
J gene: TRBJ1-1
CDR3 protein: CASSSGMGNTEAFF
CDR3 DNA: TGCGCCAGCAGTTCCGGGATGGGGAACACTGAAGCTTTCTTT

D gene: -
CDR3 length: 14
V gene: TRBV20-1
clone size: -
J gene: TRBJ2-7
CDR3 protein: CSARVGLAGVEQYF
CDR3 DNA: TGCAGTGCTAGAGTTGGTCTAGCAGGCGTCGAGCAGTACTTC

D gene: -
CDR3 length: 15
V gene: TRBV27
clone size: -
J gene: TRBJ2-2
CDR3 protein: CASSLVGGRPGELFF
CDR3 DNA: TGTGCCAGCAGTTTGGTTGGGGGGCGCCCCGGGGAGCTGTTTTTT

D gene: -
CDR3 length: 16
V gene: TRBV19
clone size: -
J gene: TRBJ1-5
CDR3 protein: CASSLRGTPSNQPQHF
CDR3 DNA: TGTGCCAGTAGCCTTCGGGGGACACCAAGCAATCAGCCCCAGCATTTT

D gene: TRBD1
CDR3 length: 15
V gene: TRBV6-6
clone size: -
J gene: TRBJ1-1
CDR3 protein: CASSPRTGMNTEAFF
CDR3 DNA: TGTGCCAGCAGTCCGAGGACAGGGATGAACACTGAAGCTTTCTTT

D gene: -
CDR3 length: 12
V gene: TRBV5-1
clone size: -
J gene: TRBJ2-2
CDR3 protein: CASKPNTGELFF
CDR3 DNA: TGCGCCAGCAAACCGAACACCGGGGAGCTGTTTTTT

D gene: -
CDR3 length: 18
V gene: TRBV5-6
clone size: -
J gene: TRBJ2-6
CDR3 protein: CASRSTGIGSSGASVLTF
CDR3 DNA: TGTGCCAGCAGATCGACTGGGATTGGGAGTTCCGGGGCCAGCGTCCTGACTTTC

D gene: TRBD1
CDR3 length: 18
V gene: TRBV14
clone size: -
J gene: TRBJ1-2
CDR3 protein: CASSQSDRARHANYGYTF
CDR3 DNA: TGTGCCAGCAGCCAAAGCGACAGGGCTCGACATGCTAACTATGGCTACACCTTC

D gene: TRBD1
CDR3 length: 14
V gene: TRBV5-1
clone size: -
J gene: TRBJ1-1
CDR3 protein: CASSVDRDSPEAFF
CDR3 DNA: TGCGCCAGCAGCGTTGACAGGGATAGTCCTGAAGCTTTCTTT

D gene: TRBD1
CDR3 length: 14
V gene: TRBV4-3
clone size: -
J gene: TRBJ1-1
CDR3 protein: CASSGDRAYTEAFF
CDR3 DNA: TGCGCCAGCAGCGGGGACAGGGCGTACACTGAAGCTTTCTTT

D gene: TRBD2
CDR3 length: 13
V gene: TRBV20-1
clone size: -
J gene: TRBJ2-5
CDR3 protein: CSAKELREYTQYF
CDR3 DNA: TGCAGTGCTAAGGAGTTGCGGGAGTATACCCAGTACTTC

D gene: -
CDR3 length: 14
V gene: TRBV5-6
clone size: once
J gene: TRBJ1-1
CDR3 protein: CASSLRWGRSEAFF
CDR3 DNA: TGTGCCAGCAGCTTGCGCTGGGGTCGGTCTGAAGCTTTCTTT

D gene: TRBD2
CDR3 length: 16
V gene: TRBV3-1
clone size: -
J gene: TRBJ2-1
CDR3 protein: CASSQGAGVLGNEQFF
CDR3 DNA: TGTGCCAGCAGCCAAGGAGCGGGAGTCCTTGGCAATGAGCAGTTCTTC

D gene: TRBD2
CDR3 length: 16
V gene: TRBV13
clone size: -
J gene: TRBJ2-1
CDR3 protein: CASSSRGTSGSPEQFF
CDR3 DNA: TGTGCCAGCAGCAGTCGAGGGACTAGCGGGAGTCCTGAGCAGTTCTTC

D gene: TRBD2
CDR3 length: 16
V gene: TRBV5-1
clone size: -
J gene: TRBJ2-1
CDR3 protein: CASSGGVTSPDNEQFF
CDR3 DNA: TGCGCCAGCAGCGGGGGGGTCACCTCTCCCGACAATGAGCAGTTCTTC

D gene: -
CDR3 length: 15
V gene: TRBV6-1
clone size: few
J gene: TRBJ2-6
CDR3 protein: CASSPGSYGANVLTF
CDR3 DNA: TGTGCCAGCAGCCCGGGGAGCTATGGGGCCAACGTCCTGACTTTC

D gene: -
CDR3 length: 13
V gene: TRBV7-2
clone size: -
J gene: TRBJ1-1
CDR3 protein: CASSLRTAGEAFF
CDR3 DNA: TGTGCCAGCAGCTTAAGGACCGCTGGGGAAGCTTTCTTT